This section outlines one T cell receptor (beta chain) sequence together with its context. There is no known antigen for this receptor. Base qualities are missing; no much larger clone stands one base away. V is reduced by 8 bases and J by 0 bases, leaving a spacing of 10 bases between them. Reading from cysteine to phenylalanine, the CDR3 counts 13 amino acids. Of the read, only the CDR3 DNA is kept; its 39 bases are in frame from base 1. Sequences MDHEN (CDR1) and SYDVKM (CDR2) are obtained from the germline V gene. Each collaborating institution followed its own protocols to collect whole blood in K2EDTA tubes. Collaborator samples were shipped for TCRbeta analysis as frozen whole blood, isolated PBMCs, or DNA extracted from either sample type. The immunoSEQ Assay, a bias-controlled multiplex PCR, was used to amplify TCRbeta CDR3 regions from genomic DNA. As for how the authors treated the data: The number of nucleated cells in each sample was estimated from the amplification of reference gene primers within the assay. To quantify the absolute abundance of each unique TCRbeta CDR3 rearrangement, sequence reads were collapsed and filtered. For each sample, productive Simpson clonality was calculated by taking the square root of Simpson's diversity index across productive rearrangements. The clones in this table, taken by TCRdb from immuneACCESS, are in-frame only. Not every clone is retained; where verified, under half of the shortfall comes from an unresolved V gene, and the cause of the rest is unknown. That table furnishes V, J and clone size, whereas the DNA furnished D and trimming. This sample has under 250,000 clones in its table, and about 84% of those were observed once. Jointly, the top ten make up around 12% of the sample.

This specimen comes from a study of blood T cell repertoires in COVID-19 (dated by TCRdb to 2020 to 2022). General notes on the study: Collaborator samples came from the United States, Italy and Spain and covered acute and convalescent phases of COVID-19. The prospective study material was composed of cDNA or gDNA derived from T cells, B-cell-depleted T cells, or PBMCs. Deeply sampled blood TCRbeta repertoires from subjects exposed to, actively infected with, or recovered from COVID-19 were included in the dataset. The repertoires were made available in a free public database intended to serve as a resource for research on the immune response to SARS-CoV-2. The samples were drawn from the first 160 participants of the ongoing ImmuneRACE study and from 1,254 subjects provided by 6 global collaborators. A de-identified subject ID, COVID-19 status, age in years and sex were almost always included in the sample metadata. Where available, HLA class I and class II types were taken from metadata supplied by the sample provider and were not determined by assay-based typing. Broader findings and caveats from the paper: The quantity of clinical and demographic metadata differed by source and by participant and was supplied without curation.

Sequenced input: peripheral blood. The receptor chain draws on TRBV28 and TRBJ1-1; no confident D gene assignment can be made. The receptor was derived from an elderly man with acute or convalescent COVID-19. The CDR3 is CASGSYVNTEAFF. The sequenced DNA is TGTGCCAGCGGCTCTTACGTGAACACTGAAGCTTTCTTT.